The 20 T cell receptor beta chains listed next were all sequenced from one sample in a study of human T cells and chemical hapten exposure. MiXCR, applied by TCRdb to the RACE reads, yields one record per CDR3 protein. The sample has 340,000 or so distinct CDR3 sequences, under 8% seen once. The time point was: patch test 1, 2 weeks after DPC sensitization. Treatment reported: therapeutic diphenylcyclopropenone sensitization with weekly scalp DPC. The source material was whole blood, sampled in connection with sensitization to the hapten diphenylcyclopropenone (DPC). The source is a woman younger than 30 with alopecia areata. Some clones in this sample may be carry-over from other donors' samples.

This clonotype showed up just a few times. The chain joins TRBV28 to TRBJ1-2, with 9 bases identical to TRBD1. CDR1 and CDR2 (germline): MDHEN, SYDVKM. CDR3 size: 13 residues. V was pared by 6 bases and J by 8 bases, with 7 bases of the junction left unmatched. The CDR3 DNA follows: TGTGCCAGCAGCCTCCGGACAGGGGAAGGCTACACCTTC. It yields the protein CASSLRTGEGYTF.

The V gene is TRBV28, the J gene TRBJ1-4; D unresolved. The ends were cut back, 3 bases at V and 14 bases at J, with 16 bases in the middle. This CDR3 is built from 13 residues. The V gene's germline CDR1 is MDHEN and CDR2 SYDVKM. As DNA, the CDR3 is TGTGCCAGCAGTTTTAAAACCGATTTAAGGCTGTTTTTT. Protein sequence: CASSFKTDLRLFF.

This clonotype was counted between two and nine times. CDR3 amino acids: CAISDGDPEAFF. The CDR3 nucleotides are TGTGCCATCAGTGACGGGGATCCTGAAGCTTTCTTT. V gene TRBV10-3 combines with J gene TRBJ1-1, with unresolved D. CDR3 length equals 12 residues. The germline CDR1 and CDR2 sequences are ENHRY and SYGVKD. Trimming pared 3 bases from V and 6 bases from J, leaving 8 bases between.

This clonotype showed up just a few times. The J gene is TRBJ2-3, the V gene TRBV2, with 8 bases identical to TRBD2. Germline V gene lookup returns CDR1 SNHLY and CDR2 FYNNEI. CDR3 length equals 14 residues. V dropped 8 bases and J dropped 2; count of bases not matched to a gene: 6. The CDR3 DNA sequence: TGTGCCAGCCGAGCGGGGGAGGCCACAGATACGCAGTATTTT. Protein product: CASRAGEATDTQYF.

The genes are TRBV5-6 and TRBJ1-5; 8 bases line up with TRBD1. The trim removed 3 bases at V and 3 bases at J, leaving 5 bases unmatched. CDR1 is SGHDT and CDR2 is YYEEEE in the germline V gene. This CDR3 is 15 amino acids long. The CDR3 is CASSSGQGNNQPQHF. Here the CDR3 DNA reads TGTGCCAGCAGCTCCGGACAGGGCAACAATCAGCCCCAGCATTTT.

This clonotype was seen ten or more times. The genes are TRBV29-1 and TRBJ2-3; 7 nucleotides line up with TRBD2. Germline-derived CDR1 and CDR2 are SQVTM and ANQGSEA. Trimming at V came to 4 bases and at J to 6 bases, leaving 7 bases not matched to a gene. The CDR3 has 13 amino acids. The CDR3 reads CSVGGGGDDTQYF. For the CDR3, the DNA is TGCAGCGTTGGGGGGGGAGGAGACGATACGCAGTATTTT.

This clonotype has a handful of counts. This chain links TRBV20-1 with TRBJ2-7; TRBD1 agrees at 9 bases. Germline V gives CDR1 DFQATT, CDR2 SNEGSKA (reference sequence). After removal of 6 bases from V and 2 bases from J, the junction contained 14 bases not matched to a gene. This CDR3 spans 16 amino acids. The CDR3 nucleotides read TGCAGTGCACCGAAGTCCCGGGACAGGGCTACCTACGAGCAGTACTTC. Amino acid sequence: CSAPKSRDRATYEQYF.

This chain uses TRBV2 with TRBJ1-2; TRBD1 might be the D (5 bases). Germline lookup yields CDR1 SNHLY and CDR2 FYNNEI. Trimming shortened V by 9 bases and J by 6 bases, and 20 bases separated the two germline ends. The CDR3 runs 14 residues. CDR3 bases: TGTGCCAGTCTACCGGGGCCCTTAATCGATGGCTACACCTTC. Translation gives CASLPGPLIDGYTF.

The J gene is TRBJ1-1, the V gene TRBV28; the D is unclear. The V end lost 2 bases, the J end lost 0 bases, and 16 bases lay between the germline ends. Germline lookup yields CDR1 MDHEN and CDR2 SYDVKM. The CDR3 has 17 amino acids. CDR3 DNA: TGTGCCAGCAGTTTAGAGGACGGCCCCTACATGAACACTGAAGCTTTCTTT. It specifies CASSLEDGPYMNTEAFF. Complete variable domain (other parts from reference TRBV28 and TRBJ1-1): DVKVTQSSRYLVKRTGEKVFLECVQDMDHENMFWYRQDPGLGLRLIYFSYDVKMKEKGDIPEGYSVSREKKERFSLILESASTNQTSMYLCASSLEDGPYMNTEAFFGQGTRLTVV.

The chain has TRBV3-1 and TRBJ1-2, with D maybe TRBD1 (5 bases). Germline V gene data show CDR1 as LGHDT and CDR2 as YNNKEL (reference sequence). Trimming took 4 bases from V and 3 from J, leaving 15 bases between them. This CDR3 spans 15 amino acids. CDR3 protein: CASSPGSRADYGYTF. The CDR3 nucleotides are TGTGCCAGCAGCCCGGGGTCCAGGGCAGACTATGGCTACACCTTC.

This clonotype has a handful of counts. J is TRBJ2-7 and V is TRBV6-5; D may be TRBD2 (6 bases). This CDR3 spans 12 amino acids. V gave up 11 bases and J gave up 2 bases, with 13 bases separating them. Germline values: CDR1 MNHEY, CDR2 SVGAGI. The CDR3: CACGGSTYEQYF. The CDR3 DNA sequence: TGTGCCTGTGGGGGGTCGACCTACGAGCAGTACTTC.

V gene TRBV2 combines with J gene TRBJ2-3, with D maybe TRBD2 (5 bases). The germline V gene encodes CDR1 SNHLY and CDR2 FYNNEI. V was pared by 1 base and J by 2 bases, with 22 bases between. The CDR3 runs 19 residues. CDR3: CASSEGAAETYLVTDTQYF. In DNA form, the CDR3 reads TGTGCCAGCAGTGAAGGAGCAGCGGAGACTTATCTTGTCACAGATACGCAGTATTTT.

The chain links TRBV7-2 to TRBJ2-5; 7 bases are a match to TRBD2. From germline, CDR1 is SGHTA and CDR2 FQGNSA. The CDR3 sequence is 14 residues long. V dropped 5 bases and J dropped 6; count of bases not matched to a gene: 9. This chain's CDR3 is CASSPQRGMQTQYF. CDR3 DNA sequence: TGTGCCAGCAGCCCTCAGCGGGGTATGCAGACCCAGTACTTC.

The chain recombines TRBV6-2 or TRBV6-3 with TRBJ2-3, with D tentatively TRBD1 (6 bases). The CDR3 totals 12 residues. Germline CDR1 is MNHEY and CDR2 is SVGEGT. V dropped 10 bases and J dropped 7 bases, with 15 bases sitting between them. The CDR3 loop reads CAISTGRYTQYF. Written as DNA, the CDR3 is TGTGCCATTTCGACAGGTCGGTATACGCAGTATTTT.

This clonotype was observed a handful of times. CDR3 sequence: CASSLPGMLEAFF. CDR3 DNA: TGTGCCAGCAGCTTACCAGGGATGCTTGAAGCTTTCTTT. J is TRBJ1-1 and V is TRBV7-9; D possibly corresponds to TRBD1 (5 bases). V shed 2 bases and J shed 7 bases, with 11 bases lying between them. CDR1 and CDR2 (germline): SEHNR, FQNEAQ (reference sequence). This CDR3 is built from 13 residues.

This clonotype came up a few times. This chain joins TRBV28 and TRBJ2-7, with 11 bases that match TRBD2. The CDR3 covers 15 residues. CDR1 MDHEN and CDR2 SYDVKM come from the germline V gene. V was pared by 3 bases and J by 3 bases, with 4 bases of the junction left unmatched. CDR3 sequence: CASSLTSGVLYEQYF. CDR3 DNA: TGTGCCAGCAGTTTGACTAGCGGGGTCCTCTACGAGCAGTACTTC.

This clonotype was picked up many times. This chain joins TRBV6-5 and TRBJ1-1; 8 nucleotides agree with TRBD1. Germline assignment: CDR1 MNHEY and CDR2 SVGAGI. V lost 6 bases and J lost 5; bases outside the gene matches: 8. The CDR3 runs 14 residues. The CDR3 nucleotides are TGTGCCAGCAGCATACAGGGGGTAGGGACTGAAGCTTTCTTT. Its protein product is CASSIQGVGTEAFF.

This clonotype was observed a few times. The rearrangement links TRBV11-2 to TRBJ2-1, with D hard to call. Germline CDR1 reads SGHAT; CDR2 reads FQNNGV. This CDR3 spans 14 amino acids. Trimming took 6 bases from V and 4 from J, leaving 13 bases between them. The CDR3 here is CASSPGLGYNEQFF. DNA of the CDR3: TGTGCCAGCAGTCCCGGCTTAGGTTACAATGAGCAGTTCTTC. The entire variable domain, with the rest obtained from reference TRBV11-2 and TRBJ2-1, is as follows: EAGVAQSPRYKIIEKRQSVAFWCNPISGHATLYWYQQILGQGPKLLIQFQNNGVVDDSQLPKDRFSAERLKGVDSTLKIQPAKLEDSAVYLCASSPGLGYNEQFFGPGTRLTVL.

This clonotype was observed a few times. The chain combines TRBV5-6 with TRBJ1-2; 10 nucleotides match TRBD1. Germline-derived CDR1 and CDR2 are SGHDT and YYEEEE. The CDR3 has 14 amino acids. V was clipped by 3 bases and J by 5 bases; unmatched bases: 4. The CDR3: CASSWDRGDYGYTF. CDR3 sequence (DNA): TGTGCCAGCAGCTGGGACAGGGGAGATTATGGCTACACCTTC.

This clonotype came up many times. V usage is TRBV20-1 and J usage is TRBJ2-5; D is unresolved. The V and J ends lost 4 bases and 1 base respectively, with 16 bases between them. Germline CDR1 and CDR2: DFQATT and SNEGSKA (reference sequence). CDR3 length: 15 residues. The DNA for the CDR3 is TGCAGTGCTAACCTTGGCTATTTTTCCCAAGAGACCCAGTACTTC. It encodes CSANLGYFSQETQYF.